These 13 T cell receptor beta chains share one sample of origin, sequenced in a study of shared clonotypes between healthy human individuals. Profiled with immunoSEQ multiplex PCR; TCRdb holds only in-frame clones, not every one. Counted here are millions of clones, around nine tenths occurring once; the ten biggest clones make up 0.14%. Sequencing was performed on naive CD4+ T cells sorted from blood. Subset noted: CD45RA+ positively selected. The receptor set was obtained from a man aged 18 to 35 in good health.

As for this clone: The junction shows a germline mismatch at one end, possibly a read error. For the CDR3, the DNA is TGTGCCATTAGGGACAGCAAAGATACGCAGTATTTT. Its translation: CAIRDSKDTQYF. The chain has TRBV10-3 and TRBJ2-3; 7 nucleotides line up with TRBD1. Per germline, CDR1 ENHRY and CDR2 SYGVKD. CDR3 length: 12 residues.

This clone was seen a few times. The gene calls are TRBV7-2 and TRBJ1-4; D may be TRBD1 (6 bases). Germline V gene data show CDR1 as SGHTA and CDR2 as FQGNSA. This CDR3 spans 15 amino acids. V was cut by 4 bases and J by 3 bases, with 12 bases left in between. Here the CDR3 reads CASSSSGTPNEKLFF. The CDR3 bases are TGTGCCAGCAGCTCCTCAGGGACACCTAATGAAAAACTGTTTTTT. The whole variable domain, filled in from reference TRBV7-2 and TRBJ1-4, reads GAGVSQSPSNKVTEKGKDVELRCDPISGHTALYWYRQSLGQGLEFLIYFQGNSAPDKSGLPSDRFSAERTGGSVSTLTIQRTQQEDSAVYLCASSSSGTPNEKLFFGSGTQLSVL.

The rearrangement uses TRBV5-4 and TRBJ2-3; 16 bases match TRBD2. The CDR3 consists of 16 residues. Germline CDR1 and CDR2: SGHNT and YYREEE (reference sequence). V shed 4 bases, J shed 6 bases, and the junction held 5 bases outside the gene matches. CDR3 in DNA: TGTGCCAGCAGCACGGGACTAGCGGGGGGGTTTGATACGCAGTATTTT. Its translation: CASSTGLAGGFDTQYF.

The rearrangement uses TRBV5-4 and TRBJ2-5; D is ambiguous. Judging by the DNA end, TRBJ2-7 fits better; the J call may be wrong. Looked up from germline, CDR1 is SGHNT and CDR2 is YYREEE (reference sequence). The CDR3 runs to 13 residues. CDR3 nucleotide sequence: TGTGCCAGCAGCGCCCCATCCTCCTACGAGCAGTACTTC. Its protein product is CASSAPSSYEQYF.

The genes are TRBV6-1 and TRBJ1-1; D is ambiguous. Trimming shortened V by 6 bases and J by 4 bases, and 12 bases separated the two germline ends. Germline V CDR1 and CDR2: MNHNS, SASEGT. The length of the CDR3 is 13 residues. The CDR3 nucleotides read TGTGCCAGCAGGCTGGTAGGGATCACTGAAGCTTTCTTT. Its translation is CASRLVGITEAFF.

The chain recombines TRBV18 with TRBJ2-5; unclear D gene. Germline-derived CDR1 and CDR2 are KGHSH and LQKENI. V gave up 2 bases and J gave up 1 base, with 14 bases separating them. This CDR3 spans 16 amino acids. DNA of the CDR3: TGTGCCAGCTCACCATTGAGCCAGACGTTCCAAGAGACCCAGTACTTC. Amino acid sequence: CASSPLSQTFQETQYF.

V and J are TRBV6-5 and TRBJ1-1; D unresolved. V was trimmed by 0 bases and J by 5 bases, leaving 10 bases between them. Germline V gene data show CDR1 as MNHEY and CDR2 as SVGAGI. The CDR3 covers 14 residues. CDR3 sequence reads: CASSYSSVRTEAFF. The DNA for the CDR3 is TGTGCCAGCAGTTACTCGTCGGTTCGGACTGAAGCTTTCTTT.

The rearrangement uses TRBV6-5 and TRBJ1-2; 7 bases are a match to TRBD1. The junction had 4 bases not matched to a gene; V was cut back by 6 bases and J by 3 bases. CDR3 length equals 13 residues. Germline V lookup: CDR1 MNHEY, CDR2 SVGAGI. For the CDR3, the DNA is TGTGCCAGCAGCCCGGGACAGTACTATGGCTACACCTTC. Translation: CASSPGQYYGYTF.

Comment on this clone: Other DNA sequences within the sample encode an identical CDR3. The CDR3 is CASSSGSYNSPLHF. The CDR3 nucleotides are TGTGCCAGCAGTTCAGGCTCCTATAATTCACCCCTCCACTTT. This sequence joins TRBV27 and TRBJ1-6; D is unresolved. Trimming stripped 4 bases from V and 0 bases from J, with 4 bases between. From germline, CDR1 is MNHEY and CDR2 SMNVEV (reference sequence). The CDR3 extends over 14 amino acids.

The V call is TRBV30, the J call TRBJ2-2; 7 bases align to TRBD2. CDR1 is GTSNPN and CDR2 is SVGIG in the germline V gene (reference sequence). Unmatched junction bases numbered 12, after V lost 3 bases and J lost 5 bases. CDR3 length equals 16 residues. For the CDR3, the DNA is TGTGCCTGGAGGGGGGGACTATCCGCACAAACCGGGGAGCTGTTTTTT. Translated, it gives CAWRGGLSAQTGELFF.

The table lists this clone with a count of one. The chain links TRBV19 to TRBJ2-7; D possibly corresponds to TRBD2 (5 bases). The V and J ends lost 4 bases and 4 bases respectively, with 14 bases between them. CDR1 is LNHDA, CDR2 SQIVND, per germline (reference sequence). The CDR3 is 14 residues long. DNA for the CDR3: TGTGCCAGTAGTACCGGACTCGCTTTATACGAGCAGTACTTC. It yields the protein CASSTGLALYEQYF.

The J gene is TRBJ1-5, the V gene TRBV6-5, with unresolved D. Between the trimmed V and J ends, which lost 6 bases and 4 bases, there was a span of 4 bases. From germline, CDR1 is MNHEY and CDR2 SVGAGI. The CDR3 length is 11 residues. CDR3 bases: TGTGCCAGCAGGGCTAATCAGCCCCAGCATTTT. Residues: CASRANQPQHF.

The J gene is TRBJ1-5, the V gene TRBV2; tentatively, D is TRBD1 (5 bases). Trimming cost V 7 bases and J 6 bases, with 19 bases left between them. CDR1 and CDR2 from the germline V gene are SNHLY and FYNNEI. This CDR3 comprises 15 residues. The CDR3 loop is CASTFTTGRIQPQHF. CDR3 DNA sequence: TGTGCCAGCACCTTCACAACGGGACGGATTCAGCCCCAGCATTTT. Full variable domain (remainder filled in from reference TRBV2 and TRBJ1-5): EPEVTQTPSHQVTQMGQEVILRCVPISNHLYFYWYRQILGQKVEFLVSFYNNEISEKSEIFDDQFSVERPDGSNFTLKIRSTKLEDSAMYFCASTFTTGRIQPQHFGDGTRLSIL.